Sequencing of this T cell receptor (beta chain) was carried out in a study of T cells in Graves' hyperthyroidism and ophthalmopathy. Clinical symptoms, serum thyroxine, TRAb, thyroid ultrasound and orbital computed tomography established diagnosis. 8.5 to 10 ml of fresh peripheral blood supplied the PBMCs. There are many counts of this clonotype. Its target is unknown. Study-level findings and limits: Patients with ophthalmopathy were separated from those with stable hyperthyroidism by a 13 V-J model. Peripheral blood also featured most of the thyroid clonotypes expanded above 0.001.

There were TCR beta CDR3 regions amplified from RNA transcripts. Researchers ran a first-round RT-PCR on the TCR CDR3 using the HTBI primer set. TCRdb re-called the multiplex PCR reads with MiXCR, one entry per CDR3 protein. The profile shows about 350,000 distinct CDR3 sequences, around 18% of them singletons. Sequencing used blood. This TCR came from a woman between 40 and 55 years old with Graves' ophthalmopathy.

DNA of the CDR3: TGTGCCAGCAGTCTCCTCCAACTAGCGGGCATGGGTGAGACCCAGTACTTC. Its translation is CASSLLQLAGMGETQYF. This chain joins TRBV27 and TRBJ2-5, with TRBD2 matching 9 bases. The CDR3 sequence is 17 residues long. Germline V gene sequence: CDR1 MNHEY, CDR2 SMNVEV (reference sequence). Trimming at V came to 5 bases and at J to 5 bases, leaving 15 bases not matched to a gene.